These T cell receptor beta chains were read from a single sample in a study of T-cell memory formation after mild COVID-19. TCRdb reanalysed the 5' RACE reads using MiXCR and keeps one entry per CDR3 protein. The profile shows about 350,000 distinct CDR3 sequences, 13% to 15% of them singletons. Sequenced material: PBMCs or a T cell subset sorted from them (not recorded which). Receptors were obtained from a man aged 18-30 years who had mild COVID-19 (a few samples of this study predate the infection). Cell type and time point are not known. Both conserved end residues are part of each CDR3. D genes are given only for firm matches. Expanded clones are given a class, and other clones once, few, many or no size at all.

D gene | J gene | CDR3 length | clone size | V gene | CDR3 DNA | CDR3 protein
TRBD1 | TRBJ2-1 | 15 | few | TRBV18 | TGTGCCAGCTCCCCCAGGGACAGGCCCTACAATGAGCAGTTCTTC | CASSPRDRPYNEQFF
- | TRBJ2-1 | 15 | - | TRBV4-1 | TGCGCCAGCAGCCAAGTAGGGGGCTCCTACAATGAGCAGTTCTTC | CASSQVGGSYNEQFF
- | TRBJ1-2 | 12 | - | TRBV6-2/TRBV6-3 | TGTGCCAGCAGTTCAATGAGGGACGGCTACACCTTC | CASSSMRDGYTF
TRBD1 | TRBJ1-2 | 15 | few | TRBV7-9 | TGTGCCAGCAGCCCCCGGCGACAGGGGGCAGATGGCTACACCTTC | CASSPRRQGADGYTF
- | TRBJ1-1 | 14 | few | TRBV6-2/TRBV6-3 | TGTGCCAGCAGTTACAACCCCCATACCCGCGAAGCTTTCTTT | CASSYNPHTREAFF
- | TRBJ1-2 | 15 | few | TRBV6-1 | TGTGCCAGCAGTGAAGAAGTTTGGCAGGGAAATGGCTACACCTTC | CASSEEVWQGNGYTF
- | TRBJ2-3 | 15 | few | TRBV28 | TGTGCCAGCAGCACCGGGTGGGCGAGCACAGATACGCAGTATTTT | CASSTGWASTDTQYF
TRBD1 | TRBJ1-4 | 14 | many | TRBV6-5 | TGTGCCAGCAGTTATAGTGGGACAGGGCGCAAACTGTTTTTT | CASSYSGTGRKLFF
TRBD1 | TRBJ1-2 | 15 | - | TRBV6-5 | TGTGCCAGCAGTTACAGCGAGGGACAGCTCTATGGCTACACCTTC | CASSYSEGQLYGYTF
TRBD1 | TRBJ1-1 | 14 | few | TRBV7-2 | TGTGCCAGCAGCCAGGACAGGGGGCGTACTGAAGCTTTCTTT | CASSQDRGRTEAFF
TRBD1 | TRBJ2-5 | 15 | many | TRBV29-1 | TGCAGCGTCGGGACAGCCGCATACTCTCAAGAGACCCAGTACTTC | CSVGTAAYSQETQYF
- | TRBJ2-7 | 13 | - | TRBV9 | TGTGCCAGCAGCCCCCCTCGGGGCCGCGAGCAGTACTTC | CASSPPRGREQYF
- | TRBJ2-2 | 14 | many | TRBV24-1 | TGTGCCACCAGTGACGGGGGAAACACCGGGGAGCTGTTTTTT | CATSDGGNTGELFF
- | TRBJ1-1 | 16 | - | TRBV9 | TGTGCCAGCAGCGTAGGTGCTGAGGTTGCTTACACTGAAGCTTTCTTT | CASSVGAEVAYTEAFF
- | TRBJ1-2 | 12 | - | TRBV6-1 | TGTGCCAGCAGTGAAGCGTATGGTGGCTACACCTTC | CASSEAYGGYTF
TRBD1 | TRBJ1-5 | 13 | once | TRBV19 | TGTGCCAGTAGTGACAGGGTCAATCAGCCCCAGCATTTT | CASSDRVNQPQHF
- | TRBJ1-2 | 13 | few | TRBV6-5 | TGTGCCAGCAGCCCCGGTGGGCCGGCCGGCTACACCTTC | CASSPGGPAGYTF
- | TRBJ1-4 | 14 | few | TRBV11-2 | TGTGCCAGCAGCAACAGAATTTCCCCTGAAAAACTGTTTTTT | CASSNRISPEKLFF
- | TRBJ1-5 | 13 | - | TRBV28 | TGTGCCAGCAGTTTAAGCGATAATCAGCCCCAGCATTTT | CASSLSDNQPQHF
- | TRBJ2-1 | 14 | few | TRBV11-2 | TGTGCCAGCAGCCTGGGGACGGCTGGGGGCGAGCAGTTCTTC | CASSLGTAGGEQFF
- | TRBJ2-7 | 13 | - | TRBV2 | TGTGCCAGCAGTGAATCACCCGATAACGAGCAGTACTTC | CASSESPDNEQYF
- | TRBJ1-1 | 16 | few | TRBV3-1 | TGTGCCAGCAGCCAAGATTTTTGGATGAAGGGGAGTGAAGCTTTCTTT | CASSQDFWMKGSEAFF
TRBD2 | TRBJ2-1 | 21 | - | TRBV13 | TGTGCCAGCAGCAGAATCCGGGACTACATAACCACCCGGGGGTCTTACAATGAGCAGTTCTTC | CASSRIRDYITTRGSYNEQFF
- | TRBJ2-2 | 14 | few | TRBV9 | TGTGCCAGCAGCGTCAGTTCTTCCACCGGGGAGCTGTTTTTT | CASSVSSSTGELFF
- | TRBJ2-1 | 12 | few | TRBV12-3/TRBV12-4 | TGTGCCAGCAGTCCGGTTAGCAATGAGCAGTTCTTC | CASSPVSNEQFF
- | TRBJ1-1 | 14 | few | TRBV12-3/TRBV12-4 | TGTGCCAGTAGGATGACAGATAAAAACACTGAAGCTTTCTTT | CASRMTDKNTEAFF
- | TRBJ1-5 | 15 | many | TRBV9 | TGTGCCAGCAGCGCCGATATGTATAGCAATCAGCCCCAGCATTTT | CASSADMYSNQPQHF
- | TRBJ2-5 | 11 | few | TRBV12-3/TRBV12-4 | TGTGCCAGCAGTTTAGGTGGGGCCCAGTACTTC | CASSLGGAQYF
- | TRBJ2-2 | 15 | few | TRBV7-9 | TGTGCCAGCAGGCCGTCCCGCCGGAGCACCGGGGAGCTGTTTTTT | CASRPSRRSTGELFF
TRBD1 | TRBJ2-3 | 16 | - | TRBV5-8 | TGTGCCAGCAGCCAACTCCGGGACAGCGCCACAGATACGCAGTATTTT | CASSQLRDSATDTQYF
- | TRBJ2-2 | 18 | few | TRBV7-6 | TGTGCCAGCAGCTTAATCCATCAGGACAGATCATTCACCGGGGAGCTGTTTTTT | CASSLIHQDRSFTGELFF
TRBD2 | TRBJ2-1 | 14 | - | TRBV7-3 | TGTGCCAGCGGAACACTAGCGGGAAAGCGCGAGCAGTTCTTC | CASGTLAGKREQFF
TRBD2 | TRBJ2-2 | 16 | few | TRBV5-1 | TGCGCCAGCAGCTTGGGACTAGCTAGGACCACCGGGGAGCTGTTTTTT | CASSLGLARTTGELFF
TRBD2 | TRBJ2-3 | 14 | - | TRBV2 | TGTGCCAGCAGTTGGCGGACTAGATCAGATACGCAGTATTTT | CASSWRTRSDTQYF
- | TRBJ2-1 | 15 | few | TRBV5-1 | TGCGCCAGCAGCTTGGAACTCAGCTCCTACAATGAGCAGTTCTTC | CASSLELSSYNEQFF
- | TRBJ1-3 | 19 | many | TRBV4-1 | TGCGCCAGCAGCCAAGAGGAATCGTCGCTCGGGGTGGGCGATTGCACCATATATTTT | CASSQEESSLGVGDCTIYF
TRBD1 | TRBJ2-7 | 14 | many | TRBV20-1 | TGCAGTGCTAGAGATATTAGGGGGCGCTACGAGCAGTACTTC | CSARDIRGRYEQYF
- | TRBJ1-4 | 14 | few | TRBV11-2 | TGTGCCAGCAGCTTAGTAGTCGGGTTTGAAAAACTGTTTTTT | CASSLVVGFEKLFF
- | TRBJ1-2 | 15 | - | TRBV9 | TGTGCCAGCAGCAAGAGGACAGACGCCCTTATGGGCTACACCTTC | CASSKRTDALMGYTF
TRBD1 | TRBJ2-6 | 15 | few | TRBV12-3/TRBV12-4 | TGTGCCAGCAGTCACAGGGGTTCTGGGGCCAACGTCCTGACTTTC | CASSHRGSGANVLTF
- | TRBJ2-1 | 12 | - | TRBV12-5 | TGTGCTAGTGGTTTAGAGATTGGCGAGCAGTTCTTC | CASGLEIGEQFF
TRBD2 | TRBJ2-3 | 15 | - | TRBV12-3/TRBV12-4 | TGTGCCAGCAGCTGGGCGGGGGGAACCACAGATACGCAGTATTTT | CASSWAGGTTDTQYF
- | TRBJ2-3 | 14 | few | TRBV7-2 | TGTGCCAGCGCTCCCTTGACCGCCGCAGATACGCAGTATTTT | CASAPLTAADTQYF
TRBD1 | TRBJ2-7 | 12 | few | TRBV29-1 | TGCAGCGTGGGACAGGGGTCCTACGAGCAGTACTTC | CSVGQGSYEQYF
- | TRBJ2-2 | 15 | many | TRBV6-5 | TGTGCCAGCAGCCCAGGGGTTCCGGCCACCGGGGAGCTGTTTTTT | CASSPGVPATGELFF